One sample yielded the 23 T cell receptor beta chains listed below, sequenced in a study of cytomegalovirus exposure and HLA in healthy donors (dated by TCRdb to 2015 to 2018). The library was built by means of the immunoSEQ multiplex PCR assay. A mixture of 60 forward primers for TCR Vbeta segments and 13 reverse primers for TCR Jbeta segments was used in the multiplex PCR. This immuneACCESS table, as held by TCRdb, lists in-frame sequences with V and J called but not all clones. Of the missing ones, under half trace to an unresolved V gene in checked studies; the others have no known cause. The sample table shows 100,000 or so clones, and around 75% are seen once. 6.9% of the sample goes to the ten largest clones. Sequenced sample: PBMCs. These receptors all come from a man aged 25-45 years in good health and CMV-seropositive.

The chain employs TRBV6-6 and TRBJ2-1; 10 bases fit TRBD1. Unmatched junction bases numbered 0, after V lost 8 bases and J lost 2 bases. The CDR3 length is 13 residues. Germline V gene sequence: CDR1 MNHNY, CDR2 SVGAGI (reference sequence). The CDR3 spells CASGTGAYNEQFF. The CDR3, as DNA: TGTGCCAGCGGGACAGGGGCCTACAATGAGCAGTTCTTC.

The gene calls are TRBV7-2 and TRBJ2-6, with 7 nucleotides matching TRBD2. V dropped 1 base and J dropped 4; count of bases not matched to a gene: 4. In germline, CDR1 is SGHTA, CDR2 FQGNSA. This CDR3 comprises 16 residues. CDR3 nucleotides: TGTGCCAGCAGCTTAGAGGGAGGGGCCGGGGCCAACGTCCTGACTTTC. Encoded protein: CASSLEGGAGANVLTF.

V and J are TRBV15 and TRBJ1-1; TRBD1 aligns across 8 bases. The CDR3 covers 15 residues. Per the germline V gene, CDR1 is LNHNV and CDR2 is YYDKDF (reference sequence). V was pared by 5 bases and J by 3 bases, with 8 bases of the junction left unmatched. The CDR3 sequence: CATSPRDRRDTEAFF. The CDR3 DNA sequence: TGTGCCACCAGCCCTCGGGACAGGAGGGACACTGAAGCTTTCTTT.

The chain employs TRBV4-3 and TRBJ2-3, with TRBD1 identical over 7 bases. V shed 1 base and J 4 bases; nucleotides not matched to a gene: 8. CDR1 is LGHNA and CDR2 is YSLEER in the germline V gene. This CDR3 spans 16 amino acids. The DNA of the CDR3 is TGCGCCAGCAGCCAAGCTGCCAGGGGGATTTCAGATACGCAGTATTTT. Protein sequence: CASSQAARGISDTQYF.

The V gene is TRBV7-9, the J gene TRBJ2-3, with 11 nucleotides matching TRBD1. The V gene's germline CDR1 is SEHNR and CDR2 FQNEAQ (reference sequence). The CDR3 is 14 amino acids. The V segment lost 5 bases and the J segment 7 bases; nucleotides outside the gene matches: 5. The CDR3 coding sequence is TGTGCCAGCAGCCCTCGGGACAGGGGGTATACGCAGTATTTT. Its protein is CASSPRDRGYTQYF.

The DNA of the CDR3 is TGTGCCAGCAGTTCGGACAGGCTTTACTTC. Protein sequence: CASSSDRLYF. The V and J genes are TRBV6-5 and TRBJ2-5, with 7 bases that match TRBD1. Germline V gene data show CDR1 as MNHEY and CDR2 as SVGAGI. The length of the CDR3 is 10 residues. Trimming took 4 bases from V and 14 from J; bases not matched to a gene: 4.

CDR3 region: CASSQEILSKNIQYF. The CDR3, as DNA: TGCGCCAGCAGCCAAGAAATCTTGAGCAAAAACATTCAGTACTTC. This rearrangement joins TRBV4-1 to TRBJ2-4; the D is unclear. The CDR3 totals 15 residues. The V end was cut by 0 bases, the J end by 3 bases, with 9 bases between. Germline lookup yields CDR1 MGHRA and CDR2 YSYEKL.

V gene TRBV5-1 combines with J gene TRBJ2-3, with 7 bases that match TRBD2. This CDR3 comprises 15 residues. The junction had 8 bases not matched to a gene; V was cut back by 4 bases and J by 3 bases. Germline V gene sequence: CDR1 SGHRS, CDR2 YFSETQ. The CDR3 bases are TGCGCCAGCAGCCCCAACCGGGGAGGGACAGATACGCAGTATTTT. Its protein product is CASSPNRGGTDTQYF.

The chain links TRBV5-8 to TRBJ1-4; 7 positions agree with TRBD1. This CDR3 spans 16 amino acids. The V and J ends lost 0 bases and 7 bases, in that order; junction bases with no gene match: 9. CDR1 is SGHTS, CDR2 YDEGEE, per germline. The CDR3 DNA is TGTGCCAGCAGCTTGGGGGACAGCTTACGAGGTGAAAAACTGTTTTTT. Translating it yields CASSLGDSLRGEKLFF.

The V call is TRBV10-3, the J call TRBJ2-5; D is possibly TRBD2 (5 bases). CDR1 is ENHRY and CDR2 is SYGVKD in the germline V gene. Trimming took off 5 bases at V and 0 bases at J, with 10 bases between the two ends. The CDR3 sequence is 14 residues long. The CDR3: CAISRPGYQETQYF. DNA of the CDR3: TGTGCCATCAGTAGGCCGGGGTACCAAGAGACCCAGTACTTC.

Here the CDR3 reads CSVGDRVNSPLHF. CDR3 coding DNA: TGCAGCGTTGGAGACAGGGTAAATTCACCCCTCCACTTT. The V and J genes are TRBV29-1 and TRBJ1-6; 7 nucleotides align to TRBD1. V shed 4 bases, J shed 7 bases, and the junction held 4 bases outside the gene matches. The CDR3 spans 13 residues. Germline V gives CDR1 SQVTM, CDR2 ANQGSEA.

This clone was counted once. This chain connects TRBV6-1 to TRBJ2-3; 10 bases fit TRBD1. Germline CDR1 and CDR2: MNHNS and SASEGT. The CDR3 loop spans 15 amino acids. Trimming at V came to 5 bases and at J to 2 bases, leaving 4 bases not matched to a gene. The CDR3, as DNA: TGTGCCAGCAGTAAGACAGGGGGCTTCACAGATACGCAGTATTTT. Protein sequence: CASSKTGGFTDTQYF.

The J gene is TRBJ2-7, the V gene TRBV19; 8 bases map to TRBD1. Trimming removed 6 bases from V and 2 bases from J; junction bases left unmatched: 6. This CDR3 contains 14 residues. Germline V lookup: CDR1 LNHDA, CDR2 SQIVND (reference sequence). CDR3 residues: CASSHWDRPYEQYF. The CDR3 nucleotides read TGTGCCAGTAGCCATTGGGACAGGCCCTACGAGCAGTACTTC.

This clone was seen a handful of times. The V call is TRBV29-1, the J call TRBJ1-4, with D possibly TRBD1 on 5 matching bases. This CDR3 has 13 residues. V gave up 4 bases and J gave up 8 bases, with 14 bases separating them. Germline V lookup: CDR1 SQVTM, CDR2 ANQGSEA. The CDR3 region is CSVVYRRGEKLFF. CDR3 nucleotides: TGCAGCGTTGTTTACAGGAGGGGAGAAAAACTGTTTTTT.

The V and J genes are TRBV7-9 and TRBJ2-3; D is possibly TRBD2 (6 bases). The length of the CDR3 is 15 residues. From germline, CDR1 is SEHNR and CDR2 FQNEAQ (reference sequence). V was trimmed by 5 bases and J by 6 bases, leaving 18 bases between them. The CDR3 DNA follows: TGTGCCAGCAGCCGGGACTTACTCCCGGGGGATACGCAGTATTTT. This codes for CASSRDLLPGDTQYF. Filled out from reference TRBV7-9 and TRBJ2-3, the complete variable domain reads DTGVSQNPRHKITKRGQNVTFRCDPISEHNRLYWYRQTLGQGPEFLTYFQNEAQLEKSRLLSDRFSAERPKGSFSTLEIQRTEQGDSAMYLCASSRDLLPGDTQYFGPGTRLTVL.

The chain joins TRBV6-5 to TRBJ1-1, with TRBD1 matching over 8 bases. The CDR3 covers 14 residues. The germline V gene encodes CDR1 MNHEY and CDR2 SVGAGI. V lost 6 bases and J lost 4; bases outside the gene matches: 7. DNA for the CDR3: TGTGCCAGCAGCCCGGACAGGGACAGCACTGAAGCTTTCTTT. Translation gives CASSPDRDSTEAFF.

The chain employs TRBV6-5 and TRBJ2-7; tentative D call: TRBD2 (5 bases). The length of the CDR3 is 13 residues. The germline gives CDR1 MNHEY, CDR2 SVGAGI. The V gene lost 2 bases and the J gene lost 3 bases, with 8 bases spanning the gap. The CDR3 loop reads CASSYSGHYEQYF. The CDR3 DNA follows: TGTGCCAGCAGTTACAGCGGCCACTACGAGCAGTACTTC.

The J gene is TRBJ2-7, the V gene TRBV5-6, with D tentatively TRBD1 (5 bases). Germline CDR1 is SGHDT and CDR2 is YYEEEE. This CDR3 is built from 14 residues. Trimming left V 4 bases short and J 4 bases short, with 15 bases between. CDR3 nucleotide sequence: TGTGCCAGCAGCACGGACACCAACCCGTACGAGCAGTACTTC. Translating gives CASSTDTNPYEQYF. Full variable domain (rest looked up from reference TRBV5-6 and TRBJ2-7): DAGVTQSPTHLIKTRGQQVTLRCSPKSGHDTVSWYQQALGQGPQFIFQYYEEEERQRGNFPDRFSGHQFPNYSSELNVNALLLGDSALYLCASSTDTNPYEQYFGPGTRLTVT.

The CDR3 DNA follows: TGTGCCAGCAGCCAAGATACGTTCAGGGCGATGAACACTGAAGCTTTCTTT. Translating it yields CASSQDTFRAMNTEAFF. This rearrangement joins TRBV4-2 to TRBJ1-1; D perhaps matches TRBD1 (5 bases). The germline V gene encodes CDR1 LGHNA and CDR2 YNFKEQ. This CDR3 is built from 17 residues. The V gene lost 0 bases and the J gene lost 0 bases, with 14 bases spanning the gap.

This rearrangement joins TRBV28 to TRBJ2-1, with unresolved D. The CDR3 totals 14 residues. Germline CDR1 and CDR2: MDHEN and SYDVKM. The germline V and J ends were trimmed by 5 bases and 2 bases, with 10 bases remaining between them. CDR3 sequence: CASSQEIAYNEQFF. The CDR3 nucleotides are TGTGCCAGCAGTCAAGAAATAGCCTACAATGAGCAGTTCTTC.

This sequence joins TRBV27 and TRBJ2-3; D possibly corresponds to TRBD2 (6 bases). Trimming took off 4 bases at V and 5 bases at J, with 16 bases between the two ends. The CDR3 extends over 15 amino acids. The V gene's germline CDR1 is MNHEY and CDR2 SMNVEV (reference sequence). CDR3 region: CASSYYGTELDTQYF. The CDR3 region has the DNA TGTGCCAGCAGTTATTACGGGACTGAGTTAGATACGCAGTATTTT.

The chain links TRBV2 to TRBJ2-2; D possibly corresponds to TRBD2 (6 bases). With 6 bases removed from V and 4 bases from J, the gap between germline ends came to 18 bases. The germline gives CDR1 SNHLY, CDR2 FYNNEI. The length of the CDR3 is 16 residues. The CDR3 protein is CASSPSGGRGTGELFF. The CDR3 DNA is TGTGCCAGCAGCCCAAGCGGAGGGCGAGGCACCGGGGAGCTGTTTTTT.

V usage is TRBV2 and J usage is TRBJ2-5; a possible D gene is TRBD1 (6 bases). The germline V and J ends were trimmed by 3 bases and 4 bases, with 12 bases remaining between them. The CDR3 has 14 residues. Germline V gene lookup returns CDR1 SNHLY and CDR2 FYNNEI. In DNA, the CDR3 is TGTGCCAGCAGTGATCTAGTGGGGGCAGAGACCCAGTACTTC. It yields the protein CASSDLVGAETQYF.